This T cell receptor beta chain was obtained from a study of shared clonotypes between healthy human individuals. V was cut by 5 bases and J by 2 bases, with 9 bases left in between. In germline, CDR1 is MNHEY, CDR2 SVGAGI. The CDR3 is 14 amino acids. Per the authors' pipeline: ImmunoSEQ output held junction-only sequences without quality scores, so filtering differed. Sequencing was performed with immunoSEQ multiplex PCR; in TCRdb, only in-frame clones are kept and a portion is missing. D and trimming were read from the DNA, whereas the V and J calls and clone size are those reported in that table. The sample lists over a million clones; over 95% were seen once. As to this clone: Its target is not known.

Study-wide results and caveats: Depth of sequencing was expected to influence donor clonotype sharing. Shared clonotypes across all four donors exceeded non-shared ones in generation probability. Tissue TCR repertoires likely differ from these blood-only repertoires.

This receptor was obtained from a man aged 30-40 years in good health. The specimen sequenced was naive CD4+ T cells sorted from blood. Subset in this sample: CD45RA+ positively selected. V and J are TRBV6-5 and TRBJ2-2; possible D gene TRBD1, 6 bases. Here the CDR3 DNA reads TGTGCCAGCAGTCCCAGGGGAAACACCGGGGAGCTGTTTTTT. Encoded protein: CASSPRGNTGELFF.